These 18 T cell receptor beta chains were all obtained from the same sample, sequenced in a study of T-cell memory formation after mild COVID-19. TCRdb fed the 5' RACE reads into MiXCR, producing one record per CDR3 protein. This table has about 320,000 distinct CDR3 sequences, 13% to 15% appearing once. Material for sequencing was PBMCs or a T cell subset sorted from them (not recorded which). The receptors shown here come from a man aged 18-30 years who had mild COVID-19 (a few samples of this study predate the infection). Cell type and time point are not known.

The table lists this clonotype with a few counts. The V gene is TRBV24-1, the J gene TRBJ1-2; tentative D call: TRBD1 (5 bases). Trimming removed 5 bases at V and 2 bases at J, with 11 bases between. Germline V gene sequence: CDR1 KGHDR, CDR2 SFDVKD. The CDR3 runs to 14 residues. Here the CDR3 DNA reads TGTGCCACCAGTGGCAGGGCTTTCAACTATGGCTACACCTTC. Amino acids: CATSGRAFNYGYTF.

This clonotype was seen a few times. V gene TRBV10-3 combines with J gene TRBJ2-1; TRBD1 matches 10 bases. V trimming: 6 bases; J trimming: 7 bases; junction bases outside the gene matches: 9. Germline CDR1 ENHRY, CDR2 SYGVKD. There are 15 residues in the CDR3. CDR3: CAIRNVGTGENEQFF. CDR3 nucleotides: TGTGCCATCAGAAACGTAGGGACAGGGGAAAATGAGCAGTTCTTC.

CDR3 bases: TGCGCCAGCAGCCAAGATCGGCGGCGGAATGAGCAGTTCTTC. Its protein is CASSQDRRRNEQFF. The chain recombines TRBV4-1 with TRBJ2-1; D gene unclear. The CDR3 contains 14 residues. The germline V gene encodes CDR1 MGHRA and CDR2 YSYEKL. The V and J ends lost 0 bases and 7 bases respectively, with 10 bases between them.

The J gene is TRBJ2-2, the V gene TRBV20-1, with D possibly called TRBD1 or TRBD2 (5 bases each). Germline values: CDR1 DFQATT, CDR2 SNEGSKA (reference sequence). V was cut by 6 bases and J by 1 base, with 12 bases left in between. The CDR3 covers 14 residues. The CDR3 loop reads CSATGTRNTGELFF. The CDR3, as DNA: TGCAGTGCAACCGGGACGAGGAACACCGGGGAGCTGTTTTTT.

This clonotype was observed many times. The chain couples TRBV12-3 or TRBV12-4 to TRBJ2-1; D is unresolved. The CDR3 sequence is 11 residues long. Trimming took off 3 bases at V and 8 bases at J, with 5 bases between the two ends. The CDR3 DNA sequence: TGTGCCAGCAGTTTCGGAGATGAGCAGTTCTTC. Translated, it gives CASSFGDEQFF.

This clonotype showed up just once. The chain carries TRBV6-1 and TRBJ1-1; unclear D gene. The CDR3 is made up of 17 amino acids. Germline V gene sequence: CDR1 MNHNS, CDR2 SASEGT. Trimming removed 6 bases from V and 6 bases from J, with 26 bases in between. The CDR3 loop reads CASSHPSVRKQAAEAFF. DNA of the CDR3: TGTGCCAGCAGCCACCCGTCGGTTCGGAAACAAGCGGCTGAAGCTTTCTTT.

There are a few counts of this clonotype. The V gene is TRBV3-1, the J gene TRBJ1-2, with D unclear. Germline CDR1 and CDR2: LGHDT and YNNKEL (reference sequence). With 1 base removed from V and 5 bases from J, the gap between germline ends came to 14 bases. This CDR3 spans 15 amino acids. The CDR3 here is CASSQALGDGYGYTF. CDR3 bases: TGTGCCAGCAGCCAAGCCCTCGGGGATGGATATGGCTACACCTTC.

V usage is TRBV7-2 and J usage is TRBJ2-5; D unresolved. Deletions cut 1 base from V and 7 bases from J, with 4 bases between. The germline V gene encodes CDR1 SGHTA and CDR2 FQGNSA. This CDR3 region has 11 residues. CDR3 DNA: TGTGCCAGCAGCTTAGTTGGGACCCAGTACTTC. Its protein is CASSLVGTQYF.

This clonotype occurred many times. The V gene is TRBV10-2, the J gene TRBJ2-3; 13 bases line up with TRBD2. Germline V gene lookup returns CDR1 WSHSY and CDR2 SAAADI. This CDR3 is 14 amino acids long. J lost 6 bases, V lost 6 bases, and 3 bases had no gene match. The CDR3 loop is CASRLAGGADTQYF. As DNA, the CDR3 is TGCGCCAGCAGACTAGCGGGGGGGGCGGATACGCAGTATTTT.

The V call is TRBV11-2, the J call TRBJ2-3; tentatively, D is TRBD1 or TRBD2 (5 bases each). Deletions cut 8 bases from V and 0 bases from J, with 12 bases between. From germline, CDR1 is SGHAT and CDR2 FQNNGV. The CDR3 is 14 amino acids. In nucleotides, the CDR3 is TGTGCCAGCTCGGGGCGGAGAAGCACAGATACGCAGTATTTT. Translating it yields CASSGRRSTDTQYF.

In this sample, this clonotype turned up many times. J is TRBJ2-5 and V is TRBV5-1; D is undetermined. The CDR3 totals 15 residues. Germline CDR1 is SGHRS and CDR2 is YFSETQ. Trimming removed 0 bases at V and 1 base at J, with 10 bases between. DNA for the CDR3: TGCGCCAGCAGCTTGGGAGACACGAGCCAAGAGACCCAGTACTTC. It encodes CASSLGDTSQETQYF.

This clonotype was seen at least ten times. The rearrangement links TRBV11-1 to TRBJ2-4, with 11 bases lining up with TRBD1. The CDR3 is 14 residues long. V was pared by 8 bases and J by 9 bases, with 9 bases of the junction left unmatched. Germline loops: CDR1 SGHAT, CDR2 FQDESV (reference sequence). CDR3 residues: CASGSGTGGSIQYF. The DNA of the CDR3 is TGTGCCAGCGGATCCGGGACAGGGGGATCCATTCAGTACTTC.

The chain recombines TRBV5-1 with TRBJ2-6, with 8 positions matching TRBD1. Looked up from germline, CDR1 is SGHRS and CDR2 is YFSETQ. V lost 4 bases, J lost 0 bases, and 6 bases stayed unmatched. The CDR3 sequence is 17 residues long. CDR3 protein: CASSNRTGSSGANVLTF. For the CDR3, the DNA is TGCGCCAGCAGCAATCGGACAGGGAGCTCTGGGGCCAACGTCCTGACTTTC.

This clonotype was counted only a few times. This rearrangement joins TRBV5-4 to TRBJ2-7, with no clear D. The V and J ends lost 3 bases and 6 bases respectively, with 10 bases between them. Per the germline V gene, CDR1 is SGHNT and CDR2 is YYREEE (reference sequence). The CDR3 has 12 residues. Here the CDR3 reads CASSWGMAEQYF. The CDR3 nucleotides read TGTGCCAGCAGCTGGGGTATGGCCGAGCAGTACTTC.

This clonotype was detected only a few times. This chain connects TRBV4-1 to TRBJ1-5; D not certain. The germline V gene has CDR1 MGHRA and CDR2 YSYEKL. V lost 3 bases and J 4 bases, leaving 16 bases between the germline ends. This CDR3 has 16 residues. The CDR3 coding sequence is TGCGCCAGCAGCCAGGCAAGGGCAGATGGAAATCAGCCCCAGCATTTT. It specifies CASSQARADGNQPQHF.

In its sample, this clonotype was seen many times. The chain uses TRBV20-1 and TRBJ2-3; 13 nucleotides agree with TRBD2. The CDR3 spans 16 residues. V shed 6 bases, J shed 6 bases, and the junction held 12 bases outside the gene matches. Germline values: CDR1 DFQATT, CDR2 SNEGSKA (reference sequence). The CDR3 loop reads CSATGTSGVSTDTQYF. CDR3 in DNA: TGCAGTGCGACCGGGACTAGCGGGGTATCAACGGATACGCAGTATTTT.

V gene TRBV15 combines with J gene TRBJ2-6; D not resolved. CDR3 length: 13 amino acids. V lost 3 bases, J lost 4 bases, and 4 bases lay in between. Germline V gene lookup returns CDR1 LNHNV and CDR2 YYDKDF (reference sequence). The chain's CDR3 is CATSSRGANVLTF. In nucleotides, the CDR3 is TGTGCCACCAGCAGCCGAGGGGCCAACGTCCTGACTTTC.

This chain joins TRBV7-2 and TRBJ2-4, with D possibly being TRBD1 (6 bases). Trimming cost V 6 bases and J 0 bases, with 9 bases left between them. CDR3 length: 14 amino acids. Germline V gene sequence: CDR1 SGHTA, CDR2 FQGNSA. CDR3 region: CASRTGLAKNIQYF. In nucleotides, the CDR3 is TGTGCCAGCAGAACAGGGCTAGCCAAAAACATTCAGTACTTC.